This T cell receptor beta chain was sequenced in a study of blood T cells in healthy people across ages. About this clonotype itself: An end of the junction differs from the germline gene, which may be a read error.

With a J-beta primer mix and a sample-barcoded 5' primer, a second PCR ran about 7 to 11 cycles. TCRdb analysed the 5' RACE reads with MiXCR anew, one entry per CDR3 protein. The sample records some 1.6 million distinct CDR3 sequences, about 31% being singletons. Caucasian individuals from Russia who were healthy and aged 6 to 90 acted as donors. It was approximately 9 milliliters of peripheral blood that were drawn from each donor. Isolated PBMCs totaled at least 6 million in each sample. The sequence came from a woman aged 30 to 39 in good health. Specimen: blood.

In DNA, the CDR3 is TGTGCCAGCAGCCTTAGCGGAGTTCCCGAGCAGTGCTTC. It codes for CASSLSGVPEQCF. V gene TRBV28 combines with J gene TRBJ2-7; a possible D gene is TRBD2 (6 bases). The CDR3 spans 13 residues. Germline-derived CDR1 and CDR2 are MDHEN and SYDVKM.